This T cell receptor beta chain was sequenced in a study of identical twins. CDR3 length: 13 residues. V shed 10 bases, J shed 4 bases, and the junction held 7 bases outside the gene matches. CDR1 is SNHLY, CDR2 FYNNEI, per germline. TCRdb used MiXCR to reprocess the 5' RACE reads, holding one entry per CDR3 protein. The data contain approximately 1.8 million distinct CDR3 sequences, 32% of them singletons. Findings and limits, study-wide: In monozygotic twins, models underestimated the sharing of out-of-frame TCR alpha. Within twin pairs, the out-of-frame alpha sequences they shared showed excess low generation probability.

As for this clonotype: The antigen remains unidentified.

The clonotype was recovered from a newborn girl in good health. Sample: cord blood. The chain employs TRBV2 and TRBJ1-2, with 9 bases aligning to TRBD1. The CDR3 region is CATGTGPSYGYTF. The CDR3 region has the DNA TGTGCCACCGGGACAGGGCCTTCCTATGGCTACACCTTC.